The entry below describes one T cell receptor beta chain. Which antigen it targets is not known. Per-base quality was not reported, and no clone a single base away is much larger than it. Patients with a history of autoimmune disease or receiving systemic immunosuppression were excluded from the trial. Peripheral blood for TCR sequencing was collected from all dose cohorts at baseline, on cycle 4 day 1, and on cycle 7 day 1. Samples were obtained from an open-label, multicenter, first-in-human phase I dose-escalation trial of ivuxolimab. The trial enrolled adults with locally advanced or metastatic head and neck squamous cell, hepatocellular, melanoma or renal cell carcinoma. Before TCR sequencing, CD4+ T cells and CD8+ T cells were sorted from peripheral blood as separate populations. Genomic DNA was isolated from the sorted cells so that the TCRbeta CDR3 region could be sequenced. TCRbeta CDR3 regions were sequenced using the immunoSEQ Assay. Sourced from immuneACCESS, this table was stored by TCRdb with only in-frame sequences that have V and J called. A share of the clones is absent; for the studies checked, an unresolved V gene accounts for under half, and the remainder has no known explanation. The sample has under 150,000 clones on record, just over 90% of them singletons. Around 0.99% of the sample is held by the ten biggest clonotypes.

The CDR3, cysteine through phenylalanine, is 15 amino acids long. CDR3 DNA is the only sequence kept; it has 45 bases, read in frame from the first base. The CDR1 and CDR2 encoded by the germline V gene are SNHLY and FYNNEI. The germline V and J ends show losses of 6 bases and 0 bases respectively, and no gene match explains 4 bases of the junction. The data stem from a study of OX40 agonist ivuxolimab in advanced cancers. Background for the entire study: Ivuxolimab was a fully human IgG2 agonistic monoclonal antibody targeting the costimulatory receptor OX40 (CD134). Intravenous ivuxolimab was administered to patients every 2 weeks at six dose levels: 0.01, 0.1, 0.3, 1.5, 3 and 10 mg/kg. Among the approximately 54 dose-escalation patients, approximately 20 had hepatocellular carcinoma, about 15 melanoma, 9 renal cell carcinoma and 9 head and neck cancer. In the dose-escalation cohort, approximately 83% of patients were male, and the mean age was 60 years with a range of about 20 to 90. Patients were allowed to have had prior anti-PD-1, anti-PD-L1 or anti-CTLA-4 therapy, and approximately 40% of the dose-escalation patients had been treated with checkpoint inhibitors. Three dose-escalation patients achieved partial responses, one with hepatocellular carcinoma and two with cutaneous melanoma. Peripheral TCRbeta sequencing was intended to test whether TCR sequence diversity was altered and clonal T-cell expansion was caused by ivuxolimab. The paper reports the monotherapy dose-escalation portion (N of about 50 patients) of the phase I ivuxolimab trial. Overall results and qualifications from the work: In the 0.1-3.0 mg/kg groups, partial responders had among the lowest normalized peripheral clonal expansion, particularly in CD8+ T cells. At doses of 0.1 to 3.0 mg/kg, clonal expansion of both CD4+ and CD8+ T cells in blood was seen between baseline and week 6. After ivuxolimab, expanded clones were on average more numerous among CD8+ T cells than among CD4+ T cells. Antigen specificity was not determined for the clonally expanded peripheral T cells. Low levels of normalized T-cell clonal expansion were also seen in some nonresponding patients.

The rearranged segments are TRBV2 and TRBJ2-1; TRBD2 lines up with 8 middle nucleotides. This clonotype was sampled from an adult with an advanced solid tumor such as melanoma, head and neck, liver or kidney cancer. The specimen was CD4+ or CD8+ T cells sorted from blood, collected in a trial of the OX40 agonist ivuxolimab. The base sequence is TGTGCCAGCAGACTAGCGGTTAGCTCCTACAATGAGCAGTTCTTC. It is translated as CASRLAVSSYNEQFF.